This TCR beta chain comes out of a study of blood T cell repertoires in COVID-19. Assay used: immunoSEQ multiplex PCR; TCRdb lists only in-frame clones, some missing. The table has around 200,000 clones, 89% seen once. Germline V gene sequence: CDR1 LNHDA, CDR2 SQIVND (reference sequence). V was cut by 3 bases and J by 6 bases, with 9 bases left in between. The CDR3 totals 13 residues. J is TRBJ2-1 and V is TRBV19; TRBD2 might be the D (5 bases). The specimen was PBMCs or T cells enriched from blood (not recorded which). This receptor was obtained from a woman aged 18-30 years who had recovered from COVID-19. The CDR3 region has the DNA TGTGCCAGTAGTATGGACGGACTCAATGAGCAGTTCTTC. Translating it yields CASSMDGLNEQFF.